The 29 T cell receptor beta chains below all came from one sample that was sequenced in a study of blood T cell repertoires in COVID-19. The protocol was immunoSEQ multiplex PCR, while the TCRdb copy is restricted to in-frame clones and leaves out a portion. Here the sample spans around 43,000 clones, more than 75% being singletons. Sequencing input: peripheral blood. The receptors come from a man aged 70 or older with acute or convalescent COVID-19.

The chain carries TRBV7-2 and TRBJ2-3, with TRBD2 matching over 9 bases. CDR1 and CDR2 from the germline V gene are SGHTA and FQGNSA. J gave up 8 bases and V 2 bases, and 11 bases lay outside the gene matches. This CDR3 comprises 16 residues. The CDR3 DNA sequence: TGTGCCAGCAGCTTAAATCCCGGGACTAGCCTCCTTACGCAGTATTTT. Amino acid sequence: CASSLNPGTSLLTQYF.

The chain links TRBV10-3 to TRBJ2-7; maybe TRBD2 (6 bases). V lost 0 bases to trimming and J lost 1 base, with 13 bases between them. The V gene's germline CDR1 is ENHRY and CDR2 SYGVKD. The CDR3 totals 16 residues. The CDR3 is CAISESGLRRSYEQYF. The CDR3 coding sequence is TGTGCCATCAGTGAGTCGGGACTGCGTAGGTCCTACGAGCAGTACTTC.

This clone was observed a handful of times. The rearrangement joins TRBV27 to TRBJ1-4; perhaps TRBD1 as D (6 bases). V lost 5 bases and J lost 4, with 14 bases in between. The germline V gene has CDR1 MNHEY and CDR2 SMNVEV (reference sequence). This CDR3 is 15 amino acids long. CDR3 region: CASSPAGAGNEKLFF. The CDR3 DNA sequence: TGTGCCAGCAGTCCCGCGGGGGCCGGTAATGAAAAACTGTTTTTT.

The genes are TRBV4-2 and TRBJ1-3, with 7 bases lining up with TRBD1. In germline, CDR1 is LGHNA, CDR2 YNFKEQ. The CDR3 has 17 residues. V dropped 0 bases and J dropped 2; count of bases not matched to a gene: 7. CDR3 sequence reads: CASSQEGPTGAGNTIYF. CDR3 nucleotides: TGTGCCAGCAGCCAAGAGGGCCCCACAGGGGCTGGAAACACCATATATTTT.

This chain joins TRBV21-1 and TRBJ1-2; the table calls TRBD1, which could not be checked here. TRBV21-1 is a pseudogene segment. The CDR3 sequence is 19 residues long. The CDR3 reads CASSKGWGRAFEANYGYTF. The CDR3, as DNA: TGTGCCAGCAGCAAAGGATGGGGCAGGGCCTTTGAAGCTAACTATGGCTACACCTTC.

This clone was observed a single time. The chain combines TRBV20-1 with TRBJ1-1, with 9 bases lining up with TRBD1. The germline V gene encodes CDR1 DFQATT and CDR2 SNEGSKA (reference sequence). V shed 3 bases, J shed 4 bases, and the junction held 6 bases outside the gene matches. This CDR3 comprises 14 residues. The CDR3 sequence: CSASTRDRVTEAFF. CDR3 nucleotides: TGCAGTGCTAGTACTCGGGACAGGGTCACTGAAGCTTTCTTT.

Written as DNA, the CDR3 is TGTGCCAGTAGTTCGACGGCTAGTCAGGGGCAGGACTATGGCTACACCTTC. Encoded protein: CASSSTASQGQDYGYTF. This chain links TRBV19 with TRBJ1-2; maybe TRBD1 (6 bases). Germline CDR1 is LNHDA and CDR2 is SQIVND (reference sequence). The CDR3 totals 17 residues. Deletions cut 5 bases from V and 3 bases from J, with 22 bases between. Combining the CDR3 with reference TRBV19 and TRBJ1-2 gives the whole variable domain DGGITQSPKYLFRKEGQNVTLSCEQNLNHDAMYWYRQDPGQGLRLIYYSQIVNDFQKGDIAEGYSVSREKKESFPLTVTSAQKNPTAFYLCASSSTASQGQDYGYTFGSGTRLTVV.

This chain connects TRBV2 to TRBJ2-2, with a tentative D call TRBD2 (5 bases). V lost 6 bases, J lost 0 bases, and 11 bases lay in between. The CDR3 spans 15 residues. From germline, CDR1 is SNHLY and CDR2 FYNNEI. As DNA, the CDR3 is TGTGCCAGCAGCAAGGACTGGGCGAACACCGGGGAGCTGTTTTTT. Translation: CASSKDWANTGELFF.

The CDR3 here is CASSIGTTGDTEAFF. CDR3 nucleotide sequence: TGCGCCAGCAGCATTGGGACAACAGGGGACACTGAAGCTTTCTTT. The V and J genes are TRBV5-1 and TRBJ1-1, with 7 bases that match TRBD1. The CDR3 is 15 residues long. Germline V gene lookup returns CDR1 SGHRS and CDR2 YFSETQ. V was pared by 4 bases and J by 3 bases, with 9 bases of the junction left unmatched.

The chain recombines TRBV6-2 or TRBV6-3 with TRBJ2-5; D perhaps matches TRBD2 (5 bases). The CDR3 covers 16 residues. Germline V gene data show CDR1 as MNHEY and CDR2 as SVGEGT. Trimming removed 6 bases from V and 2 bases from J, with 19 bases in between. CDR3 DNA sequence: TGTGCCAGCAGCCCTCTCGTGGGTTGGACTCAAGAGACCCAGTACTTC. This encodes CASSPLVGWTQETQYF.

The chain joins TRBV11-2 to TRBJ1-6; D unresolved. Trimming removed 6 bases from V and 7 bases from J, with 10 bases in between. Germline V gene sequence: CDR1 SGHAT, CDR2 FQNNGV. CDR3 size: 13 residues. The CDR3 sequence: CASRVHSNSPLHF. CDR3 nucleotide sequence: TGTGCCAGCAGAGTTCATAGCAATTCACCCCTCCACTTT.

The genes are TRBV6-6 and TRBJ1-2; TRBD1 aligns across 8 bases. This CDR3 has 15 amino acids. Germline CDR1 is MNHNY and CDR2 is SVGAGI (reference sequence). V shed 0 bases and J 8 bases; nucleotides not matched to a gene: 8. CDR3 sequence reads: CASSYSTGAYGGYTF. The CDR3 nucleotides read TGTGCCAGCAGTTACTCGACAGGGGCCTATGGGGGCTACACCTTC.

The rearrangement joins TRBV9 to TRBJ2-1; 11 bases are a match to TRBD2. This CDR3 has 16 residues. The V gene's germline CDR1 is SGDLS and CDR2 YYNGEE. Unmatched junction bases numbered 5, after V lost 4 bases and J lost 2 bases. The CDR3 bases are TGTGCCAGCAGCCCCAGTAGCGGGGGGGCCTACAATGAGCAGTTCTTC. This encodes CASSPSSGGAYNEQFF.

In this sample, this clone turned up a few times. This chain links TRBV9 with TRBJ1-4, with D possibly TRBD1 on 6 matching bases. CDR3 size: 15 residues. The ends were cut back, 2 bases at V and 2 bases at J, with 10 bases in the middle. CDR1 SGDLS and CDR2 YYNGEE come from the germline V gene. The DNA of the CDR3 is TGTGCCAGCAGCGTGGGGACACTGACTAATGAAAAACTGTTTTTT. It codes for CASSVGTLTNEKLFF.

This chain uses TRBV6-4 with TRBJ1-2, with TRBD1 as a possible D gene (5 bases). Per germline, CDR1 MRHNA and CDR2 SNTAGT. The CDR3 runs to 13 residues. V was cut by 4 bases and J by 2 bases, with 8 bases left in between. The CDR3 DNA reads as TGTGCCAGCAGTGCTGCAGGGAACTATGGCTACACCTTC. It is translated as CASSAAGNYGYTF.

The chain is built from TRBV4-2 and TRBJ1-4, with 7 bases that match TRBD1. Germline-derived CDR1 and CDR2 are LGHNA and YNFKEQ. This CDR3 region has 15 residues. The trim removed 0 bases at V and 5 bases at J, leaving 3 bases unmatched. CDR3 DNA: TGTGCCAGCAGCCAAGATAGCAGGGGGAATGAAAAACTGTTTTTT. It is translated as CASSQDSRGNEKLFF.

This clone has just a few counts. The V gene is TRBV6-2 or TRBV6-3, the J gene TRBJ1-2, with a weak D call TRBD1 (5 bases). The CDR3 loop spans 14 amino acids. Germline V lookup: CDR1 MNHEY, CDR2 SVGEGT. V gave up 6 bases and J gave up 8 bases, with 19 bases separating them. CDR3 coding DNA: TGTGCCAGCAGCCCCTTCAGGCCGGGGGAAGGCTACACCTTC. This translates into CASSPFRPGEGYTF.

The chain has TRBV11-2 and TRBJ1-2; the match to TRBD1 covers 7 bases. Per the germline V gene, CDR1 is SGHAT and CDR2 is FQNNGV. The CDR3 runs 13 residues. V lost 2 bases and J lost 5; bases outside the gene matches: 2. CDR3 DNA: TGTGCCAGCAGCTTAAGACAGGGATATGGCTACACCTTC. Translated, it gives CASSLRQGYGYTF. Full variable domain (outside the CDR3, taken from reference TRBV11-2 and TRBJ1-2): EAGVAQSPRYKIIEKRQSVAFWCNPISGHATLYWYQQILGQGPKLLIQFQNNGVVDDSQLPKDRFSAERLKGVDSTLKIQPAKLEDSAVYLCASSLRQGYGYTFGSGTRLTVV.

V and J are TRBV5-4 and TRBJ1-5; 9 bases line up with TRBD1. From germline, CDR1 is SGHNT and CDR2 YYREEE (reference sequence). After removal of 3 bases from V and 4 bases from J, the junction contained 5 bases not matched to a gene. CDR3 size: 15 residues. DNA of the CDR3: TGTGCCAGCAGCTCGGGACAGGGAGAAAATCAGCCCCAGCATTTT. Amino acid sequence: CASSSGQGENQPQHF.

The J gene is TRBJ1-1, the V gene TRBV5-6, with 7 bases aligning to TRBD1. From germline, CDR1 is SGHDT and CDR2 YYEEEE. V lost 2 bases, J lost 5 bases, and 12 bases stayed unmatched. The CDR3 loop spans 16 amino acids. CDR3 loop: CASSFFNRGEGTEAFF. As DNA, the CDR3 is TGTGCCAGCAGCTTTTTCAACAGGGGCGAGGGGACTGAAGCTTTCTTT.

V usage is TRBV24-1 and J usage is TRBJ1-2; 8 bases fit TRBD1. The CDR3 extends over 15 amino acids. V was clipped by 4 bases and J by 3 bases; unmatched bases: 6. From germline, CDR1 is KGHDR and CDR2 SFDVKD. CDR3 amino acids: CATSDPGQGDYGYTF. The CDR3 DNA reads TGTGCCACCAGTGACCCCGGACAGGGCGACTATGGCTACACCTTC.

The chain has TRBV7-2 and TRBJ1-1, with D possibly TRBD1 on 5 matching bases. The CDR3 sequence is 16 residues long. Trimming stripped 5 bases from V and 1 base from J, with 17 bases between. Looked up from germline, CDR1 is SGHTA and CDR2 is FQGNSA. The CDR3 DNA follows: TGTGCCAGCAGCCAGTATGCCAGGGAAGCGAACACTGAAGCTTTCTTT. Amino acid sequence: CASSQYAREANTEAFF.

The chain links TRBV7-8 to TRBJ1-2; D ambiguous. CDR3 length: 17 residues. V shed 1 base and J shed 4 bases, with 19 bases lying between them. Germline V gives CDR1 SGHVS, CDR2 FQNEAQ. The DNA of the CDR3 is TGTGCCAGCAGCTTAGGACGAGTAAGAGGCATAGGCTATGGCTACACCTTC. Translation gives CASSLGRVRGIGYGYTF. The whole variable domain, filled in from reference TRBV7-8 and TRBJ1-2, reads GAGVSQSPRYKVAKRGQDVALRCDPISGHVSLFWYQQALGQGPEFLTYFQNEAQLDKSGLPSDRFFAERPEGSVSTLKIQRTQQEDSAVYLCASSLGRVRGIGYGYTFGSGTRLTVV.

The gene calls are TRBV11-2 and TRBJ2-7; 8 nucleotides agree with TRBD2. This CDR3 is 16 amino acids long. The V segment lost 5 bases and the J segment 2 bases; nucleotides outside the gene matches: 11. The germline gives CDR1 SGHAT, CDR2 FQNNGV. CDR3 loop: CASSVGGRGVPYEQYF. Written as DNA, the CDR3 is TGTGCCAGCAGCGTAGGGGGGCGGGGGGTTCCCTACGAGCAGTACTTC.

V gene TRBV11-1 combines with J gene TRBJ2-7, with D possibly matching TRBD1 (6 bases). CDR1 is SGHAT and CDR2 is FQDESV in the germline V gene (reference sequence). This CDR3 has 13 amino acids. The V gene lost 3 bases and the J gene lost 6 bases, with 12 bases spanning the gap. CDR3 region: CASSFQRGGEQYF. The CDR3 region has the DNA TGTGCCAGCAGCTTCCAGCGAGGGGGCGAGCAGTACTTC.

The chain employs TRBV27 and TRBJ1-2; 8 nucleotides line up with TRBD1. This CDR3 region has 15 residues. Germline V lookup: CDR1 MNHEY, CDR2 SMNVEV (reference sequence). V dropped 3 bases and J dropped 0; count of bases not matched to a gene: 3. The CDR3 DNA follows: TGTGCCAGCAGTTTGCGCAGGGGGCCTAACTATGGCTACACCTTC. Protein sequence: CASSLRRGPNYGYTF.

This clone was detected once. This chain connects TRBV7-2 to TRBJ2-1; the match to TRBD2 covers 10 bases. CDR1 and CDR2 from the germline V gene are SGHTA and FQGNSA. J gave up 7 bases and V 1 base, and 7 bases lay outside the gene matches. The CDR3 extends over 16 amino acids. CDR3 DNA: TGTGCCAGCAGCTTAGGGGGAGCGGGGGGGCGGAATGAGCAGTTCTTC. Protein sequence: CASSLGGAGGRNEQFF.

The CDR3 is CASSQSGTSSYNEQFF. CDR3 DNA sequence: TGTGCCAGCAGCCAGTCCGGGACTAGCTCCTACAATGAGCAGTTCTTC. The V gene is TRBV4-2, the J gene TRBJ2-1; 8 bases agree with TRBD2. Unmatched junction bases numbered 4, after V lost 3 bases and J lost 0 bases. CDR1 and CDR2 from the germline V gene are LGHNA and YNFKEQ. The CDR3 contains 16 residues.

The chain combines TRBV7-3 with TRBJ1-6; TRBD1 aligns across 9 bases. The V and J ends lost 2 bases and 6 bases, in that order; junction bases with no gene match: 17. Per germline, CDR1 SGHTA and CDR2 FQGTGA. The CDR3 consists of 20 residues. CDR3 region: CASSLQPRTGAFRGNSPLHF. DNA of the CDR3: TGTGCCAGCAGCTTACAACCCCGGACAGGGGCTTTCAGGGGTAATTCACCCCTCCACTTT.